Considering frequency, the clone carrying this TCR beta chain is medium-sized. The antigen is unknown. It was by negative magnetic separation that total CD8+ T cells were enriched. The authors obtained RNA from duplicate vials, each holding some 140,000 sorted CD8+ T cells, for every subset. Generation of TCR beta libraries used UMI-labeled 5' RACE. TCRdb reprocessed the 5' RACE reads, keeping one entry per CDR3 protein, no DNA. The sample yields 9,500 to 15,000 distinct CDR3 sequences, of which the top ten take up 14%. The sample belongs to a study of human CD8 memory T cell subsets. Study results and caveats: The beta chain was the only T cell receptor chain that the study sequenced. Stem-like memory T cell repertoires barely overlapped those of precursor exhausted T cells.

Source material: CD8+ T cells from PBMCs. The sequence came from a human donor in good health.

This chain's CDR3 is CASSSSGTTRGTDTQYF. This chain links TRBV7-9 with TRBJ2-3; TCRdb returns TRBD2, unconfirmable since there is no DNA. The germline V gene has CDR1 SEHNR and CDR2 FQNEAQ (reference sequence). The CDR3 has 17 amino acids.